The present T cell receptor (beta chain) was sequenced within a study of Ad26.COV2.S vaccination and SARS-CoV-2 variants. Across the whole study: Intramuscularly, Ad26.COV2.S was given either once or twice, 56 days apart.

Remarks on this clone: Antigen: not known.

Sequenced by immunoSEQ multiplex PCR; TCRdb stores in-frame clones only, minus some. Among about 680,000 clones listed, roughly 90% were seen once. V was pared by 7 bases and J by 5 bases, with 17 bases of the junction left unmatched. Germline V gene data show CDR1 as MNHEY and CDR2 as SVGEGT. This CDR3 has 17 amino acids. Findings of the study overall: Recipients given vaccine exceeded placebo recipients in spike-specific TCR breadth.

Treatment meaning: some 19 received Ad26.COV2.S at low or high dose, single or two shots; 5 received placebo; per-sample allocation not given. Collection of samples fell on day 63 after the first vaccine or placebo injection. Sequencing used peripheral blood, obtained in a trial of Ad26.COV2.S vaccine versus placebo. This sequence was found in a person between 18 and 59 years old who received the Ad26.COV2.S COVID-19 vaccine or a placebo. The chain is built from TRBV6-2 or TRBV6-3 and TRBJ2-4; 7 bases align to TRBD1. CDR3 sequence: CASNPIPPGTAENIQYF. The CDR3 coding sequence is TGTGCCAGCAACCCAATCCCTCCCGGGACAGCAGAAAACATTCAGTACTTC.